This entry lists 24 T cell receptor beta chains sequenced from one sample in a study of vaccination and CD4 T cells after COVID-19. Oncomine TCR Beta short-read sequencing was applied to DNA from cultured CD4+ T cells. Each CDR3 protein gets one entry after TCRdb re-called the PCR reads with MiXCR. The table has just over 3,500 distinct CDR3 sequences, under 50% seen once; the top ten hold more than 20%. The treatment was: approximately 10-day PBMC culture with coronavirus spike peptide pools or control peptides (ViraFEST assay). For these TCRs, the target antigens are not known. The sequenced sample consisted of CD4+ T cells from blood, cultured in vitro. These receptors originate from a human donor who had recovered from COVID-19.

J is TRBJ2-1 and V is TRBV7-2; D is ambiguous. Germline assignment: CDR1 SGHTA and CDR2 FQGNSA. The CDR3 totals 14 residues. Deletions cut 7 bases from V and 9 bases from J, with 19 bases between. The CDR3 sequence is CASNSPIREGEQFF. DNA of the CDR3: TGTGCCAGCAACAGCCCCATACGCGAAGGTGAGCAGTTCTTC.

This CDR3 reads CSAQGWQANTDTQYF. In nucleotides, the CDR3 is TGCAGTGCCCAGGGATGGCAGGCCAACACAGATACGCAGTATTTT. The chain uses TRBV20-1 and TRBJ2-3; a weak D match, TRBD1 (5 bases). The CDR3 is 15 residues long. Trimming took off 6 bases at V and 2 bases at J, with 18 bases between the two ends. Germline CDR1 DFQATT, CDR2 SNEGSKA (reference sequence).

CDR3 amino acids: CSALNSASGRGEQYF. The CDR3 nucleotides are TGCAGTGCCCTAAACTCGGCTAGCGGGAGGGGCGAGCAGTACTTC. The chain links TRBV20-1 to TRBJ2-7; 12 bases match TRBD2. CDR1 is DFQATT and CDR2 is SNEGSKA in the germline V gene (reference sequence). This CDR3 has 15 residues. Trimming removed 6 bases from V and 6 bases from J; junction bases left unmatched: 12.

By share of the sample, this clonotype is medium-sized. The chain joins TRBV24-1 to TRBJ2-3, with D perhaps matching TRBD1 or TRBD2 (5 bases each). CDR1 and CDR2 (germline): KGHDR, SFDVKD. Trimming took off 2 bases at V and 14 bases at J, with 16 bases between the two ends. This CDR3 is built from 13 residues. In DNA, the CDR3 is TGTGCCACCAGTGATTATCGAGGGGCCGGTCTGTATTTT. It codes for CATSDYRGAGLYF.

CDR3 loop: CASSYMGGQYNEQFF. As DNA, the CDR3 is TGTGCCAGCAGTTACATGGGGGGGCAGTACAATGAGCAGTTCTTC. The chain is built from TRBV6-5 and TRBJ2-1; tentative D call: TRBD2 (7 bases). V dropped 2 bases and J dropped 4 bases, with 12 bases sitting between them. The length of the CDR3 is 15 residues. Germline V gives CDR1 MNHEY, CDR2 SVGAGI.

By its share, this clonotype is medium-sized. This CDR3 is CATSRPGRLYEQYF. The CDR3, as DNA: TGTGCCACCAGCAGGCCGGGACGGCTCTACGAGCAGTACTTC. This rearrangement joins TRBV15 to TRBJ2-7; D is tentatively TRBD1 or TRBD2 (5 bases each). The V gene's germline CDR1 is LNHNV and CDR2 YYDKDF (reference sequence). This CDR3 comprises 14 residues. V was shortened by 3 bases and J by 3 bases, with 12 bases between the two germline ends.

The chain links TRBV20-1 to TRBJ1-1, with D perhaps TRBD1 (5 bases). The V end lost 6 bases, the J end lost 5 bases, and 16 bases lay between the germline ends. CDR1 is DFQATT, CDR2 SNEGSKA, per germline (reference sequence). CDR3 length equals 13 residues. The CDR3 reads CSAAQGLGTEAFF. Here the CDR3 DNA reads TGCAGTGCAGCTCAGGGTTTGGGGACTGAAGCTTTCTTT.

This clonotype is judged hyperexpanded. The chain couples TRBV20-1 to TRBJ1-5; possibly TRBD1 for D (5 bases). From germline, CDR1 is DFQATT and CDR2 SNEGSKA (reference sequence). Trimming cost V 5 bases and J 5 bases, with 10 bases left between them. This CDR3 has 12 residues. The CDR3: CSAGRVDQPQHF. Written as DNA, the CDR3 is TGCAGTGCTGGCAGGGTTGATCAGCCCCAGCATTTT.

The CDR3 sequence: CACTTGGSGNTIYF. DNA of the CDR3: TGTGCCTGTACTACAGGGGGCTCTGGAAACACCATATATTTT. This chain joins TRBV28 and TRBJ1-3; 8 bases agree with TRBD1. CDR3 size: 14 residues. Per the germline V gene, CDR1 is MDHEN and CDR2 is SYDVKM. The junction had 6 bases not matched to a gene; V was cut back by 11 bases and J by 0 bases.

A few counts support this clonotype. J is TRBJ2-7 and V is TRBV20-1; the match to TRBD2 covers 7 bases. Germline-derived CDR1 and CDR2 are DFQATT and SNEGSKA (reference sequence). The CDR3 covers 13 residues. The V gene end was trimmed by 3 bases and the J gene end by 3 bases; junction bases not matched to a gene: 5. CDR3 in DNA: TGCAGTGCTAGTTTAGGGGAGGGCTACGAGCAGTACTTC. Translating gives CSASLGEGYEQYF.

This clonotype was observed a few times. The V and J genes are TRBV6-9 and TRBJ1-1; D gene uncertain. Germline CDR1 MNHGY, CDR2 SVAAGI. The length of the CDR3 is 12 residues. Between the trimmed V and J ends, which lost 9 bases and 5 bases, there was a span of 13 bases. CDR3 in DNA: TGTGCCAGGGACTCAAGACGGACTGAAGCTTTCTTT. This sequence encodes CARDSRRTEAFF.

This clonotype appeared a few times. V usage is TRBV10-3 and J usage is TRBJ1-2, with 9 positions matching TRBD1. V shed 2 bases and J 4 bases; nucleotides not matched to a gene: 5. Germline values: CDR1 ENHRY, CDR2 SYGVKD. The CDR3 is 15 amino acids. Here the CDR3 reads CAISEPGQGIYGYTF. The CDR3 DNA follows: TGTGCCATCAGTGAGCCGGGACAGGGAATCTATGGCTACACCTTC.

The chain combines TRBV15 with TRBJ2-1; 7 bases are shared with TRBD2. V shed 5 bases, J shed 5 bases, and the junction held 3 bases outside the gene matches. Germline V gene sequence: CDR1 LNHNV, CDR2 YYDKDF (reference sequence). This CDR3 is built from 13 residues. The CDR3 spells CATSVTSDNEQFF. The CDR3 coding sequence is TGTGCCACCAGCGTTACTAGCGACAATGAGCAGTTCTTC. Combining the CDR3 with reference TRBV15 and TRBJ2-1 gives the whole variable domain DAMVIQNPRYQVTQFGKPVTLSCSQTLNHNVMYWYQQKSSQAPKLLFHYYDKDFNNEADTPDNFQSRRPNTSFCFLDIRSPGLGDTAMYLCATSVTSDNEQFFGPGTRLTVL.

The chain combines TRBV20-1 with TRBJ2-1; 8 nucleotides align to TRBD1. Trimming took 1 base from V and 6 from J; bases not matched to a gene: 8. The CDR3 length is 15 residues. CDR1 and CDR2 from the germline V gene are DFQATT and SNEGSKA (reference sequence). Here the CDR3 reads CSARAPQGAGNEQFF. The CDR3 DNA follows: TGCAGTGCTAGAGCTCCGCAGGGGGCTGGCAATGAGCAGTTCTTC.

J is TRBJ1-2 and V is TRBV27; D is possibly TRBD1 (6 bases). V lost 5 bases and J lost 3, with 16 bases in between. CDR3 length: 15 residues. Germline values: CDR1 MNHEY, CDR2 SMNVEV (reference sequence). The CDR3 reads CASSTEGGRDYGYTF. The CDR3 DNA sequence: TGTGCCAGCAGTACCGAGGGGGGCCGGGACTATGGCTACACCTTC.

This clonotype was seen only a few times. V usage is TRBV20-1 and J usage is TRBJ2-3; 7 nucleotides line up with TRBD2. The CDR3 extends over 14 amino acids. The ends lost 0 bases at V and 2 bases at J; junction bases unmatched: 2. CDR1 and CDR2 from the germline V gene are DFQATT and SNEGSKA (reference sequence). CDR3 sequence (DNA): TGCAGTGCTAGAGAACTAGCGTTCACAGATACGCAGTATTTT. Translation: CSARELAFTDTQYF.

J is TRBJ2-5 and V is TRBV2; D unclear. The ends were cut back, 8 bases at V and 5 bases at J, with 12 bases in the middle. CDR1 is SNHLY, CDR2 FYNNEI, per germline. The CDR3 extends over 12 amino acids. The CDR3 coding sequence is TGTGCCAGCGGAAGTAGCAGGGAGACCCAGTACTTC. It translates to CASGSSRETQYF.

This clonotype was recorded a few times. As DNA, the CDR3 is TGTGCCAGCAGTGTGCGGGGGAACATCGGGTCCCACGAGCAGTACTTC. Protein sequence: CASSVRGNIGSHEQYF. The chain carries TRBV6-1 and TRBJ2-7; 7 nucleotides match TRBD2. The CDR3 runs to 16 residues. Germline V gives CDR1 MNHNS, CDR2 SASEGT. V trimming: 4 bases; J trimming: 5 bases; junction bases outside the gene matches: 14.

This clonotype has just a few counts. CDR3 sequence (DNA): TGTGCCAGCAGCTTAGAAAGGACTAGCGGTGGCGAGACCCAGTACTTC. Translated, it gives CASSLERTSGGETQYF. The chain carries TRBV7-6 and TRBJ2-5, with 10 positions matching TRBD2. Germline loops: CDR1 SGHVS, CDR2 FNYEAQ. V was clipped by 1 base and J by 5 bases; unmatched bases: 7. The CDR3 has 16 amino acids.

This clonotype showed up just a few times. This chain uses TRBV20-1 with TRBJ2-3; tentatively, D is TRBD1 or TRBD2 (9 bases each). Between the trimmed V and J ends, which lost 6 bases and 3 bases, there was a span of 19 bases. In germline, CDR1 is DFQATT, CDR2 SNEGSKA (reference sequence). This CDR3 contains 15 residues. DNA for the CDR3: TGCAGTGCGCAAGCGGGGGGACAGGGAACAGATACGCAGTATTTT. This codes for CSAQAGGQGTDTQYF.

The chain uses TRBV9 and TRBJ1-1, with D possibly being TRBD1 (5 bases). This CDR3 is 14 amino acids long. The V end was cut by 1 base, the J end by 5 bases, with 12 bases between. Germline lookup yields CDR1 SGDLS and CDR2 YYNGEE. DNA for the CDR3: TGTGCCAGCAGCGTAACCTCGGGACGGACTGAAGCTTTCTTT. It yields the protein CASSVTSGRTEAFF.

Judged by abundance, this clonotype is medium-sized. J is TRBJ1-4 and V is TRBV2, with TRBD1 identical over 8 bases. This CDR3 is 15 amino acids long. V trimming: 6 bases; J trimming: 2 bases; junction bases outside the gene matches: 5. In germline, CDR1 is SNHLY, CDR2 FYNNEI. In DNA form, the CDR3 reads TGTGCCAGCAGCGAGAACAGGGGGACTAATGAAAAACTGTTTTTT. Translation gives CASSENRGTNEKLFF.

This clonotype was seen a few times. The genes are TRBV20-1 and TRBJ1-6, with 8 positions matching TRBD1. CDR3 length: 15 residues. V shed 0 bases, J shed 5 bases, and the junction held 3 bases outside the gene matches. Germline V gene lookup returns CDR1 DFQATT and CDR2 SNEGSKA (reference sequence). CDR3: CSARDLGQDNSPLHF. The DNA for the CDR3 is TGCAGTGCTAGAGATCTGGGACAGGATAATTCACCCCTCCACTTT.

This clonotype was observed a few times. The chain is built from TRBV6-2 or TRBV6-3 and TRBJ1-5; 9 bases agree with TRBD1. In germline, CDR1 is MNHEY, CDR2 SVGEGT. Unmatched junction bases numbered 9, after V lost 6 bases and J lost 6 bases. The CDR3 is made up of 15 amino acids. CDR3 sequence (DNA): TGTGCCAGCAGCCGCAGCCGGGACAGGGTTCAGCCCCAGCATTTT. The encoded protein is CASSRSRDRVQPQHF.